A selection of T cell receptor beta chains follows, all from one sample in a study of T cell changes during pregnancy in multiple sclerosis. The method was immunoSEQ multiplex PCR; TCRdb's version includes in-frame clones alone and lacks a portion of them. The sample carries roughly 90,000 clones, around 93% recorded once. This specimen was peripheral blood, taken before pregnancy. These receptors came from a female donor with multiple sclerosis, enrolled in a pregnancy study. The CDR3 runs from the conserved cysteine through the conserved F or W. D genes are given only for firm matches. Some rows have no size entry. The others give once, few or many, or a class for an expanded clone.

CDR3nt: TGTGCCAGCAGCTTACCGCTTCTAGGGGGTCACAGCTCTGGAAACACCATATATTTT
CDR3aa: CASSLPLLGGHSSGNTIYF
j_gene: TRBJ1-3
v_gene: TRBV7-9
d_gene: NA
abundance: NA

CDR3nt: TGTGCCTGGAGGAGGCACGGGACTGTCTACGAGCAGTACTTC
CDR3aa: CAWRRHGTVYEQYF
j_gene: TRBJ2-7
v_gene: TRBV30
d_gene: NA
abundance: NA

CDR3nt: TGTGCCAGCTTACTCACGGGTATCGGGGACACTGAAGCTTTCTTT
CDR3aa: CASLLTGIGDTEAFF
j_gene: TRBJ1-1
v_gene: TRBV7-9
d_gene: NA
abundance: NA

CDR3nt: TGTGCCAGCAGTCAGTACCGCGGGACTCTCTCCTACGAGCAGTACTTC
CDR3aa: CASSQYRGTLSYEQYF
j_gene: TRBJ2-7
v_gene: TRBV28
d_gene: NA
abundance: NA

CDR3nt: TGTGCCAGCAGCCTTCAGGGGAGGGATCAGCCCCAGCATTTT
CDR3aa: CASSLQGRDQPQHF
j_gene: TRBJ1-5
v_gene: TRBV4-2
d_gene: NA
abundance: NA

CDR3nt: TGTGCCAGCAGCTTCCGGGACAGGGAATTTTCCGAGCAGTACTTC
CDR3aa: CASSFRDREFSEQYF
j_gene: TRBJ2-7
v_gene: TRBV5-4
d_gene: TRBD1
abundance: NA

CDR3nt: TGCGCCAGCAGCTTGAAGGCCCCGGGAGGGACCTATAGCACAGATACGCAGTATTTT
CDR3aa: CASSLKAPGGTYSTDTQYF
j_gene: TRBJ2-3
v_gene: TRBV5-1
d_gene: TRBD2
abundance: once

CDR3nt: TGTGCCAGCAGTGAAGGGGGAAGCGGGACCTACGAGCAGTACTTC
CDR3aa: CASSEGGSGTYEQYF
j_gene: TRBJ2-7
v_gene: TRBV2
d_gene: TRBD2
abundance: NA

CDR3nt: TGCGCCAGCAGCCAAGATGGGACAGGCGAAGCTTTCTTT
CDR3aa: CASSQDGTGEAFF
j_gene: TRBJ1-1
v_gene: TRBV4-3
d_gene: TRBD1
abundance: NA

CDR3nt: TGTGCCAGCAGCTTGCGGGGGTACGAGCAGTACTTC
CDR3aa: CASSLRGYEQYF
j_gene: TRBJ2-7
v_gene: TRBV5-8
d_gene: NA
abundance: NA

CDR3nt: TGTGCCAGCAGCACTCAGCGGGAGCTCGGCATTGAAGAGACCCAGTACTTC
CDR3aa: CASSTQRELGIEETQYF
j_gene: TRBJ2-5
v_gene: TRBV7-2
d_gene: TRBD2
abundance: NA

CDR3nt: TGCGCCAGCAGCCCCCGGGACACAGATACGCAGTATTTT
CDR3aa: CASSPRDTDTQYF
j_gene: TRBJ2-3
v_gene: TRBV4-1
d_gene: NA
abundance: NA

CDR3nt: TGCAGTGCCGTAAATGAAAAACTGTTTTTT
CDR3aa: CSAVNEKLFF
j_gene: TRBJ1-4
v_gene: TRBV20-1
d_gene: NA
abundance: NA

CDR3nt: TGTGCCAGCAGCGTGGACAGGGGCACAGATACGCAGTATTTT
CDR3aa: CASSVDRGTDTQYF
j_gene: TRBJ2-3
v_gene: TRBV2
d_gene: TRBD1
abundance: NA

CDR3nt: TGTGCCAGCAGCTCCGGGATAGGGACGCAGTATTTT
CDR3aa: CASSSGIGTQYF
j_gene: TRBJ2-3
v_gene: TRBV7-6
d_gene: NA
abundance: few

CDR3nt: TGTGCCAGTAGCGGGGAGTCTAGCGGGTCCTCCTACGAGCAGTACTTC
CDR3aa: CASSGESSGSSYEQYF
j_gene: TRBJ2-7
v_gene: TRBV19
d_gene: TRBD2
abundance: NA

CDR3nt: TGTGCCAGCAGTCCGTCGATAAACTACGACTACGAGCAGTACTTC
CDR3aa: CASSPSINYDYEQYF
j_gene: TRBJ2-7
v_gene: TRBV27
d_gene: NA
abundance: NA

CDR3nt: TGTGCCAGCAGTGATTGGCAGGGGCTCGGAAAACTGTTTTTT
CDR3aa: CASSDWQGLGKLFF
j_gene: TRBJ1-4
v_gene: TRBV6-1
d_gene: NA
abundance: NA

CDR3nt: TGTGCCAGCAGCTTAGACCGAATTCGACTAGATACGCAGTATTTT
CDR3aa: CASSLDRIRLDTQYF
j_gene: TRBJ2-3
v_gene: TRBV7-2
d_gene: NA
abundance: NA

CDR3nt: TGTGCCAGCTCACCGAGGACAGGTTCCGTCTCTGGAAACACCATATATTTT
CDR3aa: CASSPRTGSVSGNTIYF
j_gene: TRBJ1-3
v_gene: TRBV18
d_gene: TRBD1
abundance: once

CDR3nt: TGCGCCAGCAGCTTGACGGGTGGGAACACTGAAGCTTTCTTT
CDR3aa: CASSLTGGNTEAFF
j_gene: TRBJ1-1
v_gene: TRBV5-1
d_gene: NA
abundance: NA

CDR3nt: TGTGCCAGCAGCCACGGAGCACACTACGAGCAGTACTTC
CDR3aa: CASSHGAHYEQYF
j_gene: TRBJ2-7
v_gene: TRBV6-6
d_gene: NA
abundance: NA

CDR3nt: TGTGCCAGCAGCTTAGATGGAGGGGAGCAGTTCTTC
CDR3aa: CASSLDGGEQFF
j_gene: TRBJ2-1
v_gene: TRBV11-3
d_gene: NA
abundance: NA

CDR3nt: TGTGCCAGCAGTCCACAGGGATTCGGCAATCAGCCCCAGCATTTT
CDR3aa: CASSPQGFGNQPQHF
j_gene: TRBJ1-5
v_gene: TRBV6-1
d_gene: NA
abundance: NA

CDR3nt: TGTGCCAGCAGCTCGACAGATTTGAACACTGAAGCTTTCTTT
CDR3aa: CASSSTDLNTEAFF
j_gene: TRBJ1-1
v_gene: TRBV7-9
d_gene: NA
abundance: few

CDR3nt: TGTGCCAGCAGCCGCACCAGGGGAGCCACTGAAGCTTTCTTT
CDR3aa: CASSRTRGATEAFF
j_gene: TRBJ1-1
v_gene: TRBV7-3
d_gene: NA
abundance: NA

CDR3nt: TGTGCCAGCAGCGCGACAGGGAGCGGCTACACCTTC
CDR3aa: CASSATGSGYTF
j_gene: TRBJ1-2
v_gene: TRBV9
d_gene: TRBD1
abundance: NA

CDR3nt: TGTGCCAGCAGATTCCGACAGGGAAACTATGGCTACACCTTC
CDR3aa: CASRFRQGNYGYTF
j_gene: TRBJ1-2
v_gene: TRBV5-4
d_gene: TRBD1
abundance: NA

CDR3nt: TGCGCCAGCAGCCATCCAGGACGGGACAGGGGCAACGAGCAGTACTTC
CDR3aa: CASSHPGRDRGNEQYF
j_gene: TRBJ2-7
v_gene: TRBV4-1
d_gene: TRBD1
abundance: NA

CDR3nt: TGTGCCAGCAGTGTCGGGTGGGGCAACACTGAAGCTTTCTTT
CDR3aa: CASSVGWGNTEAFF
j_gene: TRBJ1-1
v_gene: TRBV2
d_gene: NA
abundance: once

CDR3nt: TGTGCCAGCAGCGTCGGGCAGGGGTATGGCTACACCTTC
CDR3aa: CASSVGQGYGYTF
j_gene: TRBJ1-2
v_gene: TRBV9
d_gene: NA
abundance: NA